The clone carrying this T cell receptor (beta chain) was seen many times. Its target is unknown. The record originates from a study of molecular identifiers for immune sequencing clone quantification. Study-level background: Replicates partitioned RNA from approximately 20,000 or 100,000 naive CD8 cells into five parts, sequencing four.

CDR3 length equals 16 residues. With 0 bases clipped from V and 3 bases from J, the junction kept 8 bases outside the gene matches. Germline V lookup: CDR1 DFQATT, CDR2 SNEGSKA (reference sequence). Previously described methods with listed TCR primers produced the bulk TCR libraries. TCRdb reprocessed the PCR reads via MiXCR and lists one record per CDR3 protein. The repertoire has 75,000 to 100,000 distinct CDR3 sequences, around 17% of them found once; the top ten carry around 0.91%. Study observations and caveats: Clones above 20 RNA copies contained over 98% of effector molecules but under 1% of naive ones. A shared barcode on identical TCR molecules could lead to underestimated sizes for highly expanded clones.

The TCR sequence derives from a human donor in good health. Some libraries in this study had Jurkat cell RNA spiked in. The V and J genes are TRBV20-1 and TRBJ1-5; 7 positions agree with TRBD1. Sample: naive CD8+ T cells from blood, with Jurkat cell RNA spiked in. Subset given: FACS-sorted CD8+CD4-CCR7+CD45RA+ naive T cells. The CDR3 DNA sequence: TGCAGTGCTAGAGATGGGGGGGACAGATTCAATCAGCCCCAGCATTTT. As protein: CSARDGGDRFNQPQHF.